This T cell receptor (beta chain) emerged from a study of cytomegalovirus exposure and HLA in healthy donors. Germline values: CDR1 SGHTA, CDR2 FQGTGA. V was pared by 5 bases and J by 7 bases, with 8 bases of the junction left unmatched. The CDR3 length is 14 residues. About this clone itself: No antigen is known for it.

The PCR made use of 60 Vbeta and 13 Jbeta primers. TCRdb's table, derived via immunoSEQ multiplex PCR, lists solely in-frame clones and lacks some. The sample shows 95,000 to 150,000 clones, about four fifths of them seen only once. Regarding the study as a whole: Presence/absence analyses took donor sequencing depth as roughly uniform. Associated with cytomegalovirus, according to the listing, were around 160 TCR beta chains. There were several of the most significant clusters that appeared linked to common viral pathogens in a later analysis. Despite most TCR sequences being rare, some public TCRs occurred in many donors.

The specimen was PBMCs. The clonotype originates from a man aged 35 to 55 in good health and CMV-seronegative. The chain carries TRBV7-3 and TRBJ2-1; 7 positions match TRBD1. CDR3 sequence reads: CASSPDRVGNEQFF. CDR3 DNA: TGTGCCAGCAGCCCTGACAGGGTTGGAAATGAGCAGTTCTTC.